The 32 T cell receptor beta chains reported below all come from one sample, sequenced in a study of OX40 agonist ivuxolimab in advanced cancers. Assay: immunoSEQ multiplex PCR; the TCRdb copy retains only in-frame clones and omits some. Altogether about 20,000 clones are present, more than 70% being singletons, with the ten largest covering about 10%. Material: CD4+ or CD8+ T cells sorted from blood, obtained in a trial of the OX40 agonist ivuxolimab. The receptors were gathered from an adult with an advanced solid tumor such as melanoma, head and neck, liver or kidney cancer.

V and J are TRBV9 and TRBJ1-1; tentative D call: TRBD1 (6 bases). CDR1 SGDLS and CDR2 YYNGEE come from the germline V gene. This CDR3 has 15 residues. V lost 1 base to trimming and J lost 0 bases, with 10 bases between them. CDR3 loop: CASSVRGGMNTEAFF. In nucleotides, the CDR3 is TGTGCCAGCAGCGTAAGGGGGGGCATGAACACTGAAGCTTTCTTT.

The chain is built from TRBV29-1 and TRBJ2-7; 7 bases agree with TRBD2. V was clipped by 6 bases and J by 2 bases; unmatched bases: 7. The CDR3 loop spans 13 amino acids. Germline V gives CDR1 SQVTM, CDR2 ANQGSEA. The chain's CDR3 is CSVAGGTTYEQYF. The CDR3 DNA is TGCAGCGTCGCCGGGGGGACCACCTACGAGCAGTACTTC.

By its share, this clone is medium-sized. This chain connects TRBV15 to TRBJ1-5; D is perhaps TRBD1 (6 bases). Trimming took 0 bases from V and 4 from J, leaving 28 bases between them. Germline values: CDR1 LNHNV, CDR2 YYDKDF (reference sequence). The length of the CDR3 is 21 residues. CDR3 amino acids: CATSRDGGPGVRARRNQPQHF. For the CDR3, the DNA is TGTGCCACCAGCAGAGATGGGGGGCCGGGGGTCCGGGCGCGGCGGAATCAGCCCCAGCATTTT.

The J gene is TRBJ2-7, the V gene TRBV10-2, with TRBD1 identical over 9 bases. V shed 8 bases and J 1 base; nucleotides not matched to a gene: 3. Germline V lookup: CDR1 WSHSY, CDR2 SAAADI. The CDR3 spans 13 residues. CDR3 sequence: CASGTGKSYEQYF. In DNA, the CDR3 is TGCGCCAGCGGGACAGGGAAGTCCTACGAGCAGTACTTC.

This clone was counted a few times. V and J are TRBV7-9 and TRBJ2-3; 8 positions agree with TRBD1. V lost 1 base to trimming and J lost 4 bases; unmatched junction nucleotides: 4. The CDR3 is made up of 15 amino acids. Germline CDR1 reads SEHNR; CDR2 reads FQNEAQ (reference sequence). The CDR3: CASSLGPGQADTQYF. For the CDR3, the DNA is TGTGCCAGCAGCTTAGGCCCGGGACAGGCAGATACGCAGTATTTT.

This clone appeared a few times. V is TRBV7-6 and J is TRBJ2-1; the match to TRBD2 covers 11 bases. V lost 5 bases, J lost 9 bases, and 15 bases stayed unmatched. From germline, CDR1 is SGHVS and CDR2 FNYEAQ. CDR3 size: 17 residues. DNA for the CDR3: TGTGCCAGCAGCGCGACTAGCGGGGCGAATTTGGGCAGTGAGCAGTTCTTC. It specifies CASSATSGANLGSEQFF.

The gene calls are TRBV7-2 and TRBJ1-2, with 10 bases aligning to TRBD1. Unmatched junction bases numbered 8, after V lost 5 bases and J lost 5 bases. Germline loops: CDR1 SGHTA, CDR2 FQGNSA. This CDR3 is built from 15 residues. The CDR3: CASSPSGTGAYGYTF. The CDR3 DNA reads as TGTGCCAGCAGCCCATCCGGGACAGGGGCTTATGGCTACACCTTC.

The chain uses TRBV9 and TRBJ1-1; perhaps TRBD1 as D (6 bases). V lost 4 bases and J 0 bases, leaving 10 bases between the germline ends. Germline V gives CDR1 SGDLS, CDR2 YYNGEE. CDR3 size: 14 residues. The CDR3 protein is CASSPGHLNTEAFF. The CDR3, as DNA: TGTGCCAGCAGCCCGGGACATTTGAACACTGAAGCTTTCTTT.

This chain uses TRBV15 with TRBJ1-2; weak D call: TRBD1 (6 bases). This CDR3 comprises 17 residues. In germline, CDR1 is LNHNV, CDR2 YYDKDF (reference sequence). The V gene lost 0 bases and the J gene lost 3 bases, with 17 bases spanning the gap. DNA of the CDR3: TGTGCCACCAGCAGAGATCGTTCGGACAGTCCCCACTATGGCTACACCTTC. Its protein product is CATSRDRSDSPHYGYTF. Combining the CDR3 with reference TRBV15 and TRBJ1-2 gives the whole variable domain DAMVIQNPRYQVTQFGKPVTLSCSQTLNHNVMYWYQQKSSQAPKLLFHYYDKDFNNEADTPDNFQSRRPNTSFCFLDIRSPGLGDTAMYLCATSRDRSDSPHYGYTFGSGTRLTVV.

The chain carries TRBV4-1 and TRBJ1-6; D possibly corresponds to TRBD1 (5 bases). Trimming shortened V by 0 bases and J by 0 bases, and 15 bases separated the two germline ends. The CDR3 is made up of 19 amino acids. The germline V gene has CDR1 MGHRA and CDR2 YSYEKL. The CDR3 loop reads CASSQDQTVSSSYNSPLHF. CDR3 in DNA: TGCGCCAGCAGCCAAGATCAGACAGTTTCGAGCTCCTATAATTCACCCCTCCACTTT.

The CDR3 nucleotides are TGTGCCAGCAGCCCACGGCTAGCAAAGTACCAAGAGACCCAGTACTTC. Translation gives CASSPRLAKYQETQYF. The chain is built from TRBV7-9 and TRBJ2-5, with D maybe TRBD2 (5 bases). The CDR3 extends over 16 amino acids. Trimming took 5 bases from V and 0 from J, leaving 16 bases between them. The germline V gene has CDR1 SEHNR and CDR2 FQNEAQ (reference sequence).

V and J are TRBV15 and TRBJ2-7, with 7 bases aligning to TRBD1. V lost 5 bases and J lost 0; bases outside the gene matches: 7. The CDR3 runs to 15 residues. From germline, CDR1 is LNHNV and CDR2 YYDKDF (reference sequence). Written as DNA, the CDR3 is TGTGCCACCAGCTTAAGACAGGGCAACTCCTACGAGCAGTACTTC. Protein product: CATSLRQGNSYEQYF.

This clone has just a few counts. V is TRBV5-1 and J is TRBJ2-1; D not certain. The ends were cut back, 5 bases at V and 5 bases at J, with 11 bases in the middle. This CDR3 is 13 amino acids long. Germline lookup yields CDR1 SGHRS and CDR2 YFSETQ. CDR3 in DNA: TGCGCCAGCAGGCAGGAAGTGGACAATGAGCAGTTCTTC. This sequence encodes CASRQEVDNEQFF.

The chain couples TRBV11-2 to TRBJ2-2; D uncertain. Germline CDR1 is SGHAT and CDR2 is FQNNGV. The CDR3 has 15 amino acids. V was cut by 3 bases and J by 7 bases, with 15 bases left in between. The CDR3: CASSFIRSFNGELFF. CDR3 DNA sequence: TGTGCCAGCAGCTTTATAAGGAGTTTCAACGGGGAGCTGTTTTTT.

The J gene is TRBJ2-1, the V gene TRBV4-2, with D hard to call. The CDR3 is 11 amino acids. V lost 1 base, J lost 10 bases, and 5 bases lay in between. Germline V CDR1 and CDR2: LGHNA, YNFKEQ. This CDR3 reads CASSQGWEQFF. The CDR3 region has the DNA TGTGCCAGCAGCCAAGGGTGGGAGCAGTTCTTC.

Worth noting for this clone: At one boundary the junction diverges from the germline segment, which might be a read error. V usage is TRBV7-9 and J usage is TRBJ1-5; 9 positions agree with TRBD1. The CDR3 is made up of 17 amino acids. Germline assignment: CDR1 SEHNR and CDR2 FQNEAQ (reference sequence). CDR3 residues: CASSLARTGESNQPQHF. The CDR3 DNA follows: TGTGCCAGCAGCCTAGCCCGGACAGGGGAGAGCAATCAGCCCCAGCATTTT.

CDR3 DNA sequence: TGTGCCACCAGCAGATCTCCTAATGAGCAGTTCTTC. Its translation is CATSRSPNEQFF. This chain connects TRBV15 to TRBJ2-1; D is unresolved. The CDR3 loop spans 12 amino acids. V lost 2 bases and J lost 7, with 6 bases in between. From germline, CDR1 is LNHNV and CDR2 YYDKDF (reference sequence).

This clone was observed a handful of times. The chain combines TRBV6-5 with TRBJ2-7; D is ambiguous. This CDR3 contains 15 residues. Germline-derived CDR1 and CDR2 are MNHEY and SVGAGI. Trimming took 5 bases from V and 0 from J, leaving 14 bases between them. As DNA, the CDR3 is TGTGCCAGCAGTCCTAATGGTTTCCGCTCCTACGAGCAGTACTTC. Translating it yields CASSPNGFRSYEQYF.

The rearrangement uses TRBV29-1 and TRBJ2-3; 10 bases fit TRBD2. V dropped 5 bases and J dropped 3; count of bases not matched to a gene: 5. Germline V lookup: CDR1 SQVTM, CDR2 ANQGSEA. The CDR3 has 14 amino acids. The CDR3: CSVTGTSATDTQYF. The CDR3 DNA reads as TGCAGCGTTACCGGGACTAGCGCAACAGATACGCAGTATTTT.

The V call is TRBV25-1, the J call TRBJ1-2; D is possibly TRBD1 (6 bases). V was cut by 4 bases and J by 4 bases, with 10 bases left in between. Germline CDR1 and CDR2: MGHDK and SYGVNS. The CDR3 consists of 13 residues. CDR3 nucleotide sequence: TGTGCCAGCAGTGGGGACAAGAGCTATGGCTACACCTTC. Its translation is CASSGDKSYGYTF.

The chain joins TRBV11-3 to TRBJ2-7; possibly TRBD1 for D (5 bases). The CDR3 is 13 residues long. Trimming left V 1 base short and J 7 bases short, with 11 bases between. Germline CDR1 is SGHNT and CDR2 is YENEEA. This chain's CDR3 is CASSLAGAREQYF. The CDR3 DNA sequence: TGTGCCAGCAGCTTAGCTGGGGCCAGGGAGCAGTACTTC.

The J gene is TRBJ2-3, the V gene TRBV4-1, with unresolved D. The length of the CDR3 is 14 residues. Per germline, CDR1 MGHRA and CDR2 YSYEKL. V dropped 1 base and J dropped 2 bases, with 7 bases sitting between them. The CDR3 loop is CASSQAGSTDTQYF. The DNA of the CDR3 is TGCGCCAGCAGCCAAGCCGGTTCCACAGATACGCAGTATTTT.

The chain recombines TRBV7-9 with TRBJ1-4; the match to TRBD1 covers 8 bases. The V and J ends lost 6 bases and 5 bases, in that order; junction bases with no gene match: 11. The CDR3 extends over 16 amino acids. From germline, CDR1 is SEHNR and CDR2 FQNEAQ (reference sequence). CDR3 nucleotide sequence: TGTGCCAGCAGGGATCCCGGGACAGGCAAAAATGAAAAACTGTTTTTT. It is translated as CASRDPGTGKNEKLFF.

The V gene is TRBV5-6, the J gene TRBJ2-7; D perhaps matches TRBD2 (7 bases). V lost 4 bases, J lost 3 bases, and 20 bases lay in between. The V gene's germline CDR1 is SGHDT and CDR2 YYEEEE. This CDR3 region has 16 residues. CDR3 nucleotides: TGTGCCAGCAGCCCGGGTGTGTGGGAGGGGGACTACGAGCAGTACTTC. It codes for CASSPGVWEGDYEQYF.

The chain employs TRBV7-9 and TRBJ1-4, with D maybe TRBD1 (5 bases). From germline, CDR1 is SEHNR and CDR2 FQNEAQ (reference sequence). This CDR3 region has 14 residues. V was clipped by 11 bases and J by 4 bases, with 17 bases between them. CDR3 sequence reads: CAQFWGSFNEKLFF. CDR3 in DNA: TGTGCCCAATTCTGGGGCAGCTTTAATGAAAAACTGTTTTTT. The full variable domain, with the rest looked up from reference TRBV7-9 and TRBJ1-4, is DTGVSQNPRHKITKRGQNVTFRCDPISEHNRLYWYRQTLGQGPEFLTYFQNEAQLEKSRLLSDRFSAERPKGSFSTLEIQRTEQGDSAMYLCAQFWGSFNEKLFFGSGTQLSVL.

The chain employs TRBV27 and TRBJ2-5; D uncertain. Trimming took off 3 bases at V and 3 bases at J, with 11 bases between the two ends. Germline values: CDR1 MNHEY, CDR2 SMNVEV (reference sequence). This CDR3 has 14 amino acids. CDR3 sequence: CASSFAGVEETQYF. For the CDR3, the DNA is TGTGCCAGCAGTTTTGCCGGTGTCGAAGAGACCCAGTACTTC.

This sequence joins TRBV27 and TRBJ2-2; D unresolved. The CDR3 consists of 13 residues. V lost 8 bases and J lost 6, with 13 bases in between. In germline, CDR1 is MNHEY, CDR2 SMNVEV (reference sequence). CDR3 nucleotide sequence: TGTGCCAGCTTGTCCCCTTGGGCCGGGGAGCTGTTTTTT. Its translation: CASLSPWAGELFF.

The chain recombines TRBV10-3 with TRBJ1-4; no clear D gene. Trimming took off 0 bases at V and 0 bases at J, with 8 bases between the two ends. CDR3 length equals 16 residues. CDR1 and CDR2 from the germline V gene are ENHRY and SYGVKD. The CDR3 sequence: CAISESPVTTNEKLFF. The CDR3, as DNA: TGTGCCATCAGTGAGTCCCCGGTTACAACTAATGAAAAACTGTTTTTT.

This chain connects TRBV2 to TRBJ2-5; a weak D match, TRBD2 (5 bases). CDR1 and CDR2 (germline): SNHLY, FYNNEI. There are 10 residues in the CDR3. Between the trimmed V and J ends, which lost 7 bases and 9 bases, there was a span of 9 bases. The CDR3 DNA reads TGTGCCAGCAATAGCGAGGCCCAGTACTTC. Translation gives CASNSEAQYF.

The genes are TRBV6-6 and TRBJ2-7, with 7 bases aligning to TRBD1. V shed 6 bases, J shed 9 bases, and the junction held 8 bases outside the gene matches. The CDR3 contains 12 residues. Germline-derived CDR1 and CDR2 are MNHNY and SVGAGI (reference sequence). DNA for the CDR3: TGTGCCAGCAGCCCGGACAGGCTTTGGCAGTACTTC. Translation gives CASSPDRLWQYF.

This sequence joins TRBV4-1 and TRBJ2-5; 8 bases align to TRBD2. Trimming removed 0 bases from V and 1 base from J; junction bases left unmatched: 10. The germline gives CDR1 MGHRA, CDR2 YSYEKL. The CDR3 has 18 amino acids. This CDR3 reads CASSQDLRLGLAQETQYF. DNA of the CDR3: TGCGCCAGCAGCCAAGACCTTCGTTTAGGACTAGCCCAAGAGACCCAGTACTTC.

The rearrangement joins TRBV9 to TRBJ1-2; TRBD1 matches 7 bases. Germline CDR1 is SGDLS and CDR2 is YYNGEE. Trimming cost V 3 bases and J 5 bases; bases outside gene matches: 22. This CDR3 contains 19 residues. CDR3 nucleotides: TGTGCCAGCAGCGCGAACATAGGATCTCTGGTAGGGGGCGGATATGGCTACACCTTC. Translated, it gives CASSANIGSLVGGGYGYTF.